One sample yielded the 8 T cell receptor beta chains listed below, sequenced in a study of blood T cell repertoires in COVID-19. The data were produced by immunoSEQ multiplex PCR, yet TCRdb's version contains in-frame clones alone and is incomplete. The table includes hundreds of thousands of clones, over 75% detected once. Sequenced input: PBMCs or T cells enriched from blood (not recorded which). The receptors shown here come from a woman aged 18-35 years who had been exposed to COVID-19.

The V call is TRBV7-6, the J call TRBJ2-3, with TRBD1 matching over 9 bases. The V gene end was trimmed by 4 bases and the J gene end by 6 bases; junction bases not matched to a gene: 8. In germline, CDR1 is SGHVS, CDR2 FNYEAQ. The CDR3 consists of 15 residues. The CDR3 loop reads CASSSTGQGTDTQYF. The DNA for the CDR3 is TGTGCCAGCAGCTCGACGGGACAGGGTACTGATACGCAGTATTTT.

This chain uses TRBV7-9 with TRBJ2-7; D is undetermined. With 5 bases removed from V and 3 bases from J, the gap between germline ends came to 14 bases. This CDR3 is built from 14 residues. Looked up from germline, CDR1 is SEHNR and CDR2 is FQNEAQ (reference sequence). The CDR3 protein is CASSPSGVDYEQYF. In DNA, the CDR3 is TGTGCCAGCAGCCCTTCGGGTGTAGACTACGAGCAGTACTTC.

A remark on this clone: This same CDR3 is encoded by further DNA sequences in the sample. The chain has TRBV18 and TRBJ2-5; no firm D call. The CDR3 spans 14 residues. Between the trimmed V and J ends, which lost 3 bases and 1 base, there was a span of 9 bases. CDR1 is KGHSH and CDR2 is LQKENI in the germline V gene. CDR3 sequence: CASSPPASQETQYF. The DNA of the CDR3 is TGTGCCAGCTCACCGCCAGCGTCCCAAGAGACCCAGTACTTC.

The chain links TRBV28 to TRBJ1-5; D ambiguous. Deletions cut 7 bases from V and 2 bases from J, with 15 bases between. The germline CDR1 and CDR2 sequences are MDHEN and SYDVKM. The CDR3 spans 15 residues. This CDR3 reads CASTSVAAGNQPQHF. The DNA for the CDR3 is TGTGCCAGCACTTCCGTCGCGGCCGGCAATCAGCCCCAGCATTTT.

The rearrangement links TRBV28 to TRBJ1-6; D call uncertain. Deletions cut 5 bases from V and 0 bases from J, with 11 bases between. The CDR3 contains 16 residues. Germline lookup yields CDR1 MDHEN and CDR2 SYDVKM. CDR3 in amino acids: CASSPHSSSYNSPLHF. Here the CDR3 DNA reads TGTGCCAGCAGTCCTCACAGTAGCTCCTATAATTCACCCCTCCACTTT.

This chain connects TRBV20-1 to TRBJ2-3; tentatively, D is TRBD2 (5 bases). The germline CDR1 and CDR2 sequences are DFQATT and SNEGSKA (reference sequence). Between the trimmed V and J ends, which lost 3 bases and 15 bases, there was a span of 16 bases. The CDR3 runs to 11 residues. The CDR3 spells CSASASGLLYF. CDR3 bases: TGCAGTGCTAGTGCCAGCGGCCTCCTTTATTTT.

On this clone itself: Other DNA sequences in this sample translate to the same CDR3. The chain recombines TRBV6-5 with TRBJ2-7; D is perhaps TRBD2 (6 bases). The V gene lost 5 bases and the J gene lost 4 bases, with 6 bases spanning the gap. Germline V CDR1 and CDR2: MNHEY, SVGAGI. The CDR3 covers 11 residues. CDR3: CASSRGYEQYF. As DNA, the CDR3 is TGTGCCAGCAGTCGGGGGTACGAGCAGTACTTC.

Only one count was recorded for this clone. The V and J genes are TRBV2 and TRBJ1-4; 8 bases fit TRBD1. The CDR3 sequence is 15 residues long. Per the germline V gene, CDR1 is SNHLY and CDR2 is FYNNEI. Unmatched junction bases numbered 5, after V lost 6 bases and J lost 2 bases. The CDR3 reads CASRRQGATNEKLFF. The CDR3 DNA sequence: TGTGCCAGCAGGAGGCAGGGGGCGACTAATGAAAAACTGTTTTTT.